Listed below are T cell receptor beta chains from one sample, sequenced in a study of cytomegalovirus exposure and HLA in healthy donors. Sequencing was performed with immunoSEQ multiplex PCR; in TCRdb, only in-frame clones are kept and a portion is missing. This table has about 180,000 clones, around 84% appearing once. Sequenced input: PBMCs. These receptors were obtained from a man younger than 35 in good health and CMV-seropositive. The CDR3 runs from the conserved cysteine through the conserved F or W. A D gene is named only where the DNA matches it firmly. Part of the rows lack a size; the others show once, few, many or a class for expanded clones.

16,TRBJ2-6,-,-,TRBV9,TGTGCCAGCAGCGATCAAAAAGGGGCTGGGGCCAACGTCCTGACTTTC,CASSDQKGAGANVLTF
15,TRBJ2-1,-,-,TRBV6-1,TGTGCCAGCAGTGAAATGGAGGGCCCCTACAATGAGCAGTTCTTC,CASSEMEGPYNEQFF
14,TRBJ2-3,TRBD1,-,TRBV6-1,TGTGCCAGCAGTGGGGTGACAGGGACAGATACGCAGTATTTT,CASSGVTGTDTQYF
13,TRBJ1-2,-,many,TRBV29-1,TGCAGCGTGGGGGTTCCGGCCCGGGGGGGCTACACCTTC,CSVGVPARGGYTF
14,TRBJ2-3,-,-,TRBV2,TGTGCCAGCAGTGAAGATCGGGTCACAGATACGCAGTATTTT,CASSEDRVTDTQYF
16,TRBJ2-7,TRBD1,-,TRBV27,TGTGCCAGCAGTTTATTAACGGGACAGGGTCCCTACGAGCAGTACTTC,CASSLLTGQGPYEQYF
15,TRBJ2-5,-,once,TRBV6-5,TGTGCCAGCAGCACCGAGTCGAACCCGGCGGGGACCCAGTACTTC,CASSTESNPAGTQYF
13,TRBJ2-7,TRBD1,-,TRBV30,TGTGCCTGGAGGGGACAGGGGGGAAATCAGCAGTACTTC,CAWRGQGGNQQYF
15,TRBJ1-6,-,-,TRBV6-1,TGTGCCAGCACCCTAAAGAGGAGTTATAATTCACCCCTCCACTTT,CASTLKRSYNSPLHF
13,TRBJ2-7,-,few,TRBV10-2,TGCGCCAGCAGTGGCCCTCCAACTTACGAGCAGTACTTC,CASSGPPTYEQYF
16,TRBJ1-2,-,-,TRBV7-3,TGTGCCAGCAGCCCAGCCCAGGGGAGTTCTAACTATGGCTACACCTTC,CASSPAQGSSNYGYTF
13,TRBJ1-6,-,-,TRBV7-8,TGTGCCAGCAGCTTAGCGCTCGGGAAACCCCTCCACTTT,CASSLALGKPLHF
15,TRBJ1-4,-,-,TRBV5-6,TGTGCCAGCAGCTTGGCTGGGGGGTACGAGGAAAAACTGTTTTTT,CASSLAGGYEEKLFF
16,TRBJ1-6,TRBD1,many,TRBV7-8,TGTGCCAGCAGCCCTGTGGACAGGGGAATTTATTCACCCCTCCACTTT,CASSPVDRGIYSPLHF
11,TRBJ2-1,-,-,TRBV28,TGTGCCAGCAGTGGGGCTAGGGGGCAGTTCTTC,CASSGARGQFF
13,TRBJ1-2,-,few,TRBV19,TGTGCCAGTAGTGTGACAGGTTCCTATGGCTACACCTTC,CASSVTGSYGYTF
16,TRBJ2-1,TRBD2,-,TRBV2,TGTGCCAGCAGAGTTGATAGCGGGAGCTCCTACAATGAGCAGTTCTTC,CASRVDSGSSYNEQFF
12,TRBJ2-5,-,-,TRBV29-1,TGCAGCGTTAAGGGGTACCAAGAGACCCAGTACTTC,CSVKGYQETQYF
16,TRBJ2-5,-,-,TRBV2,TGTGCCAGCAGTGAAGCGCTTGGGGCAGGGTTGGAGACCCAGTACTTC,CASSEALGAGLETQYF
15,TRBJ2-1,TRBD2,once,TRBV4-2,TGTGCCAGCAGCCACGTTGGGACTAGCGGCACTGAGCAGTTCTTC,CASSHVGTSGTEQFF
12,TRBJ2-7,-,-,TRBV6-1,TGTGCCAGCCGGGACACCTCCTACGAGCAGTACTTC,CASRDTSYEQYF
13,TRBJ1-1,-,-,TRBV2,TGTGCCAGCAGTGAAGTGGGGGGAACTGAAGCTTTCTTT,CASSEVGGTEAFF
15,TRBJ2-3,-,-,TRBV5-8,TGTGCCAGCAGCTTGGGAGGGGGGGGCACAGATACGCAGTATTTT,CASSLGGGGTDTQYF
15,TRBJ1-1,TRBD1,-,TRBV6-5,TGTGCCAGCAGCCTAACAACAGGGGGTAGGACTGAAGCTTTCTTT,CASSLTTGGRTEAFF
16,TRBJ2-7,-,-,TRBV19,TGTGCCAGTAGGATTACCGGGACGGGACTCTCCTACGAGCAGTACTTC,CASRITGTGLSYEQYF
13,TRBJ1-1,-,-,TRBV4-1,TGCGCCAGCAGCCCAATTCACGGCACTGAAGCTTTCTTT,CASSPIHGTEAFF
15,TRBJ2-2,-,-,TRBV7-9,TGTGCCAGCAGCCTCCTAGGAGGGAACACCGGGGAGCTGTTTTTT,CASSLLGGNTGELFF
15,TRBJ1-6,TRBD1,few,TRBV6-5,TGTGCCAGCAGTCAGGGGGTTGGGGGTAGTTCACCCCTCCACTTT,CASSQGVGGSSPLHF